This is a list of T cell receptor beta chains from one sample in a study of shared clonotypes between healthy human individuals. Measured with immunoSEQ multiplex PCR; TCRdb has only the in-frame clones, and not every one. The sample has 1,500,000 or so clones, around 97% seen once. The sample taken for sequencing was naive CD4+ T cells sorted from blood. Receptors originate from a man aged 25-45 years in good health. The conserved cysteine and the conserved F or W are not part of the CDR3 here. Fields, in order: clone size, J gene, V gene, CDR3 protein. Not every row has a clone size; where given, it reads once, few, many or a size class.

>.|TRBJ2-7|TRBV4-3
ASSQVGSGGGYEQY
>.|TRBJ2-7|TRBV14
ASSRLAGGKLYEQY
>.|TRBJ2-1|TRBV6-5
ASSYSRTGYYNEQF
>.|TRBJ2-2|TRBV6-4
ASSDTGGPGELF
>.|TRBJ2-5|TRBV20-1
SALALETQY
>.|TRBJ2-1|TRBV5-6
ASSLAAGTSYNEQF
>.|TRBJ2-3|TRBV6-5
ASRTGRARTDTQY
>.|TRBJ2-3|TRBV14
ASSQYDRTQY
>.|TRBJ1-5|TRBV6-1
ASSVVQGNQPQH
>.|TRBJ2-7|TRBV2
ASKMTLSGGSSYEQY
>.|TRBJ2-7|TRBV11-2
ASSSRSYEQY
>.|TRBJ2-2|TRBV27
ASSSRYRPNIAGELTGELF
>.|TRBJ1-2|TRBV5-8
ASSLTGFYSGYT
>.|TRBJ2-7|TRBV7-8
ASSTGLAGVKEQY
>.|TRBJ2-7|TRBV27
ASSLYRGIDEQY
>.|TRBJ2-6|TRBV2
ASSTRGGGARAGANVLT
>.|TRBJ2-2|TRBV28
ASSLRHWGTGELF
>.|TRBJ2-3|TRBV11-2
ASRRTSGIWDTQY
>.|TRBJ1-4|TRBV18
ASSPRKPVNNEKLF
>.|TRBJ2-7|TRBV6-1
ASSEGQVYEQY
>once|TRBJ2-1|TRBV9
ASSVEPSRLAGRYNEQF
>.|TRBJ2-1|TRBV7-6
ASSSGTSGRANHNEQF
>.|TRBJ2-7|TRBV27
ASSRNRGVYEQY
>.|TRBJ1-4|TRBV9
ASSREQGLANEKLF
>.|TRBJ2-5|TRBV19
ATRGVAGETQY
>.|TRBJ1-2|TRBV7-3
ASSPTGTGAYYGYT
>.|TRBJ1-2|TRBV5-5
ASSLLQDLGYT
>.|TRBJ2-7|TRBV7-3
ASSLIAGSTSEQY
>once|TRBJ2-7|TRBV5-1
ASSLGASPYEQY
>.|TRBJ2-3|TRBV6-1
ASSEALAQSTDTQY
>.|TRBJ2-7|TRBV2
ASSARPPSGKEQY
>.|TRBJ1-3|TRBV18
ASSHRDYGNTIY
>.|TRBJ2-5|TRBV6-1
ASSDRGLAGGQTQY
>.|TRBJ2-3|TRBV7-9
ASSFEGDTQY
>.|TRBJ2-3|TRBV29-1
SVESGTDTQY
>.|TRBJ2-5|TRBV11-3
ASSLIRLGETQY
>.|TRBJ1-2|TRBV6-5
ASSYVAQVFEGYT
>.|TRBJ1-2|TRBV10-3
AISQMTGYENGYT
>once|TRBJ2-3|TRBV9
ASSASRREERTDTQY
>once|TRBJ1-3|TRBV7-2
ASSAGTGGDGNTIY
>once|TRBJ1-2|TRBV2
ASSGVGGKNYGYT
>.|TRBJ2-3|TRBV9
ASSAGLAGYTDTQY
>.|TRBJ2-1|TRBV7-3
ASSPGTGLYNEQF
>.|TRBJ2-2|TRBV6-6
ASRGRQLNTGELF
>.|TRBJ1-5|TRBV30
AWSRTGGVNQPQH
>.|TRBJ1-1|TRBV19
ASSIAGTVNTEAF
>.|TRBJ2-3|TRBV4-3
ASSQGERRTADTQY
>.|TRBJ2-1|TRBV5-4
ASSRPRGGHEQF
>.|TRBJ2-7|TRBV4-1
ASSLPIGTSGLRAYEQY
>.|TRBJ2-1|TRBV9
ASSVEEGDEQF
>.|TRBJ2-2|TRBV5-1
ASSAEAGELF